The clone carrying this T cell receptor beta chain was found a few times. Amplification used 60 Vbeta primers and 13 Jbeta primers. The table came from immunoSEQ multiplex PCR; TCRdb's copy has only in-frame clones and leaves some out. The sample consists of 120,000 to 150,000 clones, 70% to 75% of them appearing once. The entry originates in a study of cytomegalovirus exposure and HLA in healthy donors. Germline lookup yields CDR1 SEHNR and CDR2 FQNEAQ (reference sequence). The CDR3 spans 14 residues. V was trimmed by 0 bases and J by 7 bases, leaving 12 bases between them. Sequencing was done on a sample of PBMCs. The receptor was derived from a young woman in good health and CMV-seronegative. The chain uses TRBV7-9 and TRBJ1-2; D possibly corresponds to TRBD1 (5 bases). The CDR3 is CASSLAGREGGYTF. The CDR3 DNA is TGTGCCAGCAGCTTAGCAGGCAGGGAGGGTGGCTACACCTTC.